What follows are 23 T cell receptor beta chains derived from one specimen sequenced in a study of blood T cell repertoires in COVID-19. TCRdb's copy holds only in-frame clones and misses some; the assay was immunoSEQ multiplex PCR. The table has just over 250,000 clones, around 87% seen once. Sequences were obtained from peripheral blood. The source of these receptors is a woman aged 45-59 years with acute or convalescent COVID-19.

The chain uses TRBV24-1 and TRBJ1-5, with TRBD1 matching over 7 bases. The CDR3 runs to 13 residues. The germline V gene encodes CDR1 KGHDR and CDR2 SFDVKD. V lost 4 bases to trimming and J lost 4 bases; unmatched junction nucleotides: 0. CDR3 bases: TGTGCCACCAGTGAGACAGGGAATCAGCCCCAGCATTTT. This translates into CATSETGNQPQHF.

DNA for the CDR3: TGTGCCTGGAGTGCATGGACCGGACAGGACTCCTACGAGCAGTACTTC. It yields the protein CAWSAWTGQDSYEQYF. The chain recombines TRBV30 with TRBJ2-7, with 7 bases aligning to TRBD1. The junction had 9 bases not matched to a gene; V was cut back by 1 base and J by 0 bases. CDR1 is GTSNPN, CDR2 SVGIG, per germline (reference sequence). The CDR3 loop spans 16 amino acids.

J is TRBJ1-1 and V is TRBV5-1; D remains ambiguous. The CDR3 is 13 amino acids. Germline V gives CDR1 SGHRS, CDR2 YFSETQ. V dropped 0 bases and J dropped 4 bases, with 7 bases sitting between them. Written as DNA, the CDR3 is TGCGCCAGCAGCTTGGTGGCGGGCACTGAAGCTTTCTTT. It yields the protein CASSLVAGTEAFF.

V is TRBV18 and J is TRBJ1-1; 8 nucleotides line up with TRBD1. J gave up 5 bases and V 2 bases, and 10 bases lay outside the gene matches. This CDR3 spans 16 amino acids. CDR1 is KGHSH and CDR2 is LQKENI in the germline V gene. CDR3 sequence: CASSPSRDRLSTEAFF. In nucleotides, the CDR3 is TGTGCCAGCTCACCATCCCGGGACAGGTTGTCAACTGAAGCTTTCTTT.

This chain uses TRBV18 with TRBJ1-2; D gene uncertain. CDR3 size: 14 residues. CDR1 is KGHSH and CDR2 is LQKENI in the germline V gene. V was cut by 0 bases and J by 6 bases, with 11 bases left in between. The chain's CDR3 is CASSPPNRVHGYTF. For the CDR3, the DNA is TGTGCCAGCTCACCACCAAATCGGGTCCATGGCTACACCTTC.

The CDR3 reads CASSGDREGDQPQHF. In DNA, the CDR3 is TGTGCCAGCAGTGGGGACAGGGAGGGAGATCAGCCCCAGCATTTT. This sequence joins TRBV28 and TRBJ1-5, with 9 bases lining up with TRBD1. Per germline, CDR1 MDHEN and CDR2 SYDVKM. Germline trimming cut 5 bases from V and 5 bases from J; bases unmatched to any gene: 7. The CDR3 totals 15 residues.

The rearrangement uses TRBV6-5 and TRBJ2-7, with TRBD2 matching over 13 bases. Germline V gene data show CDR1 as MNHEY and CDR2 as SVGAGI. The CDR3 has 14 amino acids. J lost 5 bases, V lost 7 bases, and 5 bases had no gene match. CDR3 in amino acids: CASTGLAGVDEQYF. The CDR3 nucleotides are TGTGCCAGCACCGGACTAGCGGGAGTCGACGAGCAGTACTTC.

The chain has TRBV30 and TRBJ1-5; 10 nucleotides line up with TRBD1. Trimming took 1 base from V and 5 from J; bases not matched to a gene: 2. This CDR3 is 14 amino acids long. The V gene's germline CDR1 is GTSNPN and CDR2 SVGIG (reference sequence). The CDR3 DNA sequence: TGTGCCTGGAGTGCCGGGACAGGGGATCAGCCCCAGCATTTT. This translates into CAWSAGTGDQPQHF.

The V gene is TRBV15, the J gene TRBJ2-7; 10 positions agree with TRBD2. J lost 6 bases, V lost 3 bases, and 8 bases had no gene match. In germline, CDR1 is LNHNV, CDR2 YYDKDF (reference sequence). This CDR3 contains 15 residues. DNA for the CDR3: TGTGCCACCAGCAGGTATTCTAGCGGGAGCTCCGAGCAGTACTTC. This translates into CATSRYSSGSSEQYF.

CDR3 coding DNA: TGTGCCAGTAGTTCGGAACGACTAGCGGGAGGAGAGACCCAGTACTTC. Residues: CASSSERLAGGETQYF. This chain connects TRBV19 to TRBJ2-5; TRBD2 aligns across 13 bases. CDR1 is LNHDA, CDR2 SQIVND, per germline (reference sequence). V was pared by 5 bases and J by 4 bases, with 7 bases of the junction left unmatched. This CDR3 comprises 16 residues.

The chain combines TRBV19 with TRBJ1-5; D not certain. The CDR3 is made up of 13 amino acids. In germline, CDR1 is LNHDA, CDR2 SQIVND (reference sequence). Trimming shortened V by 7 bases and J by 2 bases, and 9 bases separated the two germline ends. The DNA of the CDR3 is TGTGCCAGTACCACTAGTCGCAATCAGCCCCAGCATTTT. It specifies CASTTSRNQPQHF.

The V and J genes are TRBV19 and TRBJ2-7; D remains ambiguous. The V end lost 3 bases, the J end lost 0 bases, and 18 bases lay between the germline ends. CDR1 is LNHDA, CDR2 SQIVND, per germline (reference sequence). This CDR3 is built from 17 residues. This CDR3 reads CASSISSSPLGSYEQYF. Here the CDR3 DNA reads TGTGCCAGTAGTATCTCTAGTAGCCCTCTGGGCTCCTACGAGCAGTACTTC.

The V gene is TRBV9, the J gene TRBJ2-1, with D possibly matching TRBD2 (5 bases). The CDR3 covers 16 residues. Per germline, CDR1 SGDLS and CDR2 YYNGEE. V gave up 0 bases and J gave up 8 bases, with 18 bases separating them. The CDR3 DNA is TGTGCCAGCAGCGTAGTTAGTAGCCGGGATATCGATGAGCAGTTCTTC. This translates into CASSVVSSRDIDEQFF.

The chain is built from TRBV7-2 and TRBJ1-1, with 7 bases identical to TRBD1. Germline trimming cut 1 base from V and 11 bases from J; bases unmatched to any gene: 10. The CDR3 has 14 residues. Germline values: CDR1 SGHTA, CDR2 FQGNSA. As DNA, the CDR3 is TGTGCCAGCAGCTTAGGTGGAGGGGGCGGAAAGGCTTTCTTT. It translates to CASSLGGGGGKAFF.

This clone was seen a handful of times. CDR3 sequence (DNA): TGTGCCTGGAGTGTTATTGTTAGTGAGGGCTACACCTTC. Amino acid sequence: CAWSVIVSEGYTF. V and J are TRBV30 and TRBJ1-2; D unresolved. The CDR3 totals 13 residues. The germline CDR1 and CDR2 sequences are GTSNPN and SVGIG (reference sequence). V lost 0 bases and J 8 bases, leaving 13 bases between the germline ends.

This chain connects TRBV3-1 (or the pseudogene TRBV3-2) to TRBJ1-2; 7 nucleotides agree with TRBD1. CDR3 size: 13 residues. Per the germline V gene, CDR1 is LGHDT and CDR2 is YNNKEL (reference sequence). The ends lost 8 bases at V and 5 bases at J; junction bases unmatched: 8. The CDR3 nucleotides read TGTGCCAGCGCTCGACAGGGCGAATATGGCTACACCTTC. Translating gives CASARQGEYGYTF.

The chain links TRBV15 to TRBJ2-7; D gene unclear. V lost 1 base and J 0 bases, leaving 7 bases between the germline ends. CDR1 is LNHNV, CDR2 YYDKDF, per germline (reference sequence). This CDR3 spans 14 amino acids. The CDR3 region is CATSRGSDSYEQYF. CDR3 nucleotides: TGTGCCACCAGCAGAGGGTCAGACTCCTACGAGCAGTACTTC.

The chain employs TRBV29-1 and TRBJ2-7; D perhaps matches TRBD1 (7 bases). Germline lookup yields CDR1 SQVTM and CDR2 ANQGSEA. This CDR3 region has 16 residues. With 6 bases removed from V and 6 bases from J, the gap between germline ends came to 27 bases. The CDR3 spells CSVLKRSTGRSAEQYF. CDR3 nucleotides: TGCAGCGTCCTAAAGCGATCGACAGGGAGGTCTGCCGAGCAGTACTTC.

V gene TRBV9 combines with J gene TRBJ1-4; D not resolved. The V end was cut by 1 base, the J end by 0 bases, with 10 bases between. CDR3 length: 16 amino acids. Germline lookup yields CDR1 SGDLS and CDR2 YYNGEE. The CDR3 is CASSVNRDATNEKLFF. CDR3 DNA sequence: TGTGCCAGCAGCGTAAACCGGGATGCAACTAATGAAAAACTGTTTTTT.

This clone was counted once. The rearrangement uses TRBV27 and TRBJ1-6, with no clear D. Germline-derived CDR1 and CDR2 are MNHEY and SMNVEV (reference sequence). This CDR3 is built from 14 residues. V lost 0 bases to trimming and J lost 10 bases, with 10 bases between them. In DNA form, the CDR3 reads TGTGCCAGCAGTTTATCGGTACAGCTCTCACCCCTCCACTTT. Translating it yields CASSLSVQLSPLHF.

This chain links TRBV20-1 with TRBJ1-3; perhaps TRBD1 as D (5 bases). There are 16 residues in the CDR3. V gave up 3 bases and J gave up 3 bases, with 18 bases separating them. Germline CDR1 reads DFQATT; CDR2 reads SNEGSKA (reference sequence). The CDR3 reads CSASPVGRGYGNTIYF. The CDR3 DNA reads as TGCAGTGCTAGTCCCGTTGGGCGGGGGTATGGAAACACCATATATTTT.

The chain joins TRBV7-2 to TRBJ2-1, with 7 bases lining up with TRBD1. Trimming took 5 bases from V and 6 from J; bases not matched to a gene: 7. The length of the CDR3 is 14 residues. Germline V gene sequence: CDR1 SGHTA, CDR2 FQGNSA. The CDR3 bases are TGTGCCAGCAGCCCGGGACAGTGGGTCAATGAGCAGTTCTTC. It translates to CASSPGQWVNEQFF.

This chain joins TRBV4-2 and TRBJ2-7, with D tentatively TRBD1 (6 bases). V was trimmed by 1 base and J by 4 bases, leaving 20 bases between them. The CDR3 sequence is 17 residues long. Germline CDR1 and CDR2: LGHNA and YNFKEQ. The CDR3 nucleotides read TGTGCCAGCAGCCAAGGTAGGGGGAGATCGGTCTTTTACGAGCAGTACTTC. It codes for CASSQGRGRSVFYEQYF.